This TCR beta chain was sequenced during a study of T-cell reconstitution after alpha-beta-depleted transplantation in children. Study results and caveats: As was reported, about two months after transplant, alpha-beta T cells came from several hundred expanded graft clones. The origin of high day-60 TCRbeta diversity in some patients lay in surviving recipient T cells and thymic progenitors. At the one-year point after transplant, T-cell counts and TCRbeta diversity were found to come mostly from T cells that had been newly produced.

As regards this clonotype: What it binds is not known.

CDR1 is DFQATT, CDR2 SNEGSKA, per germline (reference sequence). This CDR3 region has 15 residues. The V and J ends lost 1 base and 2 bases respectively, with 9 bases between them. A TCRbeta library incorporating unique molecular identifiers was prepared. Each CDR3 protein gets one entry after TCRdb re-called the PCR reads with MiXCR. The data contain about 440,000 distinct CDR3 sequences, 43% of them singletons. Sample: PBMCs, taken before TCRalphabeta/CD19-depleted stem cell transplant. The receptor was isolated from a girl aged 2-10 years with aplastic anemia, due to receive a stem cell transplant. The V and J genes are TRBV20-1 and TRBJ1-6; no clear D. The CDR3 protein is CSARVAGAYNSPLHF. Here the CDR3 DNA reads TGCAGTGCTAGAGTGGCTGGGGCCTATAATTCACCCCTCCACTTT.